The rows below give T cell receptor beta chains drawn from one sample of a study of shared clonotypes between healthy human individuals. Repertoires were generated with immunoSEQ multiplex PCR, while TCRdb's copy carries only in-frame clones and drops some. The data show 1.5 million to 1.9 million clones, nearly 99% seen once. The sequenced sample consisted of naive CD4+ T cells sorted from blood. These receptors were obtained from a young man in good health. Both conserved end residues are part of each CDR3. The D gene is left open where the match is weak. Where a row states a size, it is once, few, many or the class of an expanded clone; other rows omit it.

j_call v_call cdr3_length clone_size d_call cdr3_nt cdr3_aa
TRBJ1-1 TRBV29-1 12 - - TGCAGCGTTGGGCCCTCGAACACTGAAGCTTTCTTT CSVGPSNTEAFF
TRBJ2-7 TRBV28 14 - - TGTGCCAGCAGGAAACACAGGGACTCCTACGAGCAGTACTTC CASRKHRDSYEQYF
TRBJ1-2 TRBV30 17 - - TGTGCCTGGAGTTTGTGGCCAGACTCTAGTCCTAACTATGGCTACACCTTC CAWSLWPDSSPNYGYTF
TRBJ2-2 TRBV7-3 15 - TRBD2 TGTGCCAGCAGCTTAAGCGGGAGAGGAACCGGGGAGCTGTTTTTT CASSLSGRGTGELFF
TRBJ1-1 TRBV14 16 - TRBD1 TGTGCCAGCAGCCAGGGACAGGGGTTCATGAACACTGAAGCTTTCTTT CASSQGQGFMNTEAFF
TRBJ2-1 TRBV7-9 19 - TRBD1 TGTGCCAGCAGCTTAAACCCATCCTTTACCGGGACAGCTTACAATGAGCAGTTCTTC CASSLNPSFTGTAYNEQFF
TRBJ1-4 TRBV6-1 14 - TRBD1 TGTGCCAGCAGCCACCATGGACAGGGACTGAAACTGTTTTTT CASSHHGQGLKLFF
TRBJ2-2 TRBV5-4 16 - TRBD1 TGTGCCAGCAATCCAGGGACAGAGGCGAACACCGGGGAGCTGTTTTTT CASNPGTEANTGELFF
TRBJ2-3 TRBV11-2 14 - TRBD2 TGTGCCAGCAGCACGGGACTAGCGGCCCATACGCAGTATTTT CASSTGLAAHTQYF
TRBJ2-3 TRBV11-3 17 once TRBD2 TGTGCCAGCAGCACCCGGACTAGCGGGGTTAACACAGATACGCAGTATTTT CASSTRTSGVNTDTQYF
TRBJ1-2 TRBV18 15 - TRBD1 TGTGCCAGCTCACCGGTCTCGACAGGGGTTGAGGGCTACACCTTC CASSPVSTGVEGYTF
TRBJ2-3 TRBV7-2 13 once - TGTGCCAGCAGCTTAATAGGTACAGATACGCAGTATTTT CASSLIGTDTQYF
TRBJ2-2 TRBV7-9 15 - TRBD2 TGTGCCAGCAGCGCCCGGACTAGCTACACCGGGGAGCTGTTTTTT CASSARTSYTGELFF
TRBJ2-1 TRBV19 16 - - TGTGCCAGTAGTATAGACGCCCCCGGGGCCTATTCTGAGCAGTTCTTC CASSIDAPGAYSEQFF
TRBJ2-2 TRBV5-1 16 - - TGCGCCAGCAGCTTGGGACCCGCCGCGAACACCGGGGAGCTGTTTTTT CASSLGPAANTGELFF
TRBJ2-7 TRBV5-4 15 - - TGTGCCAGCAGCCCAAGACAGTTTACACCCTACGAGCAGTACTTC CASSPRQFTPYEQYF
TRBJ1-2 TRBV4-3 15 once TRBD1 TGCGCCAGCAGCCAAGGGACAGGGGCTACCTATGGCTACACCTTC CASSQGTGATYGYTF
TRBJ2-1 TRBV2 12 - TRBD2 TGTGCCAGCAGTGATAGCGGGAGGTTCGAGTTCTTC CASSDSGRFEFF
TRBJ2-2 TRBV9 13 - - TGTGCCAGCAGCGATACACGAACCGGGGAGCTGTTTTTT CASSDTRTGELFF
TRBJ2-2 TRBV7-3 13 - - TGTGCCAGCAGTCTGGACTACACCGGGGAGCTGTTTTTT CASSLDYTGELFF
TRBJ2-2 TRBV12-5 13 - - TGTGCTAGTGCCGCCTCAACCACCGGGGAGCTGTTTTTT CASAASTTGELFF
TRBJ2-3 TRBV29-1 15 - - TGCAGCGTGGGGAGAGCGGAGAGACTCACAGATACGCAGTATTTT CSVGRAERLTDTQYF
TRBJ1-1 TRBV5-1 13 - - TGCGCCAGCAGCTTGGTTCCAAACACTGAAGCTTTCTTT CASSLVPNTEAFF
TRBJ2-3 TRBV19 16 - - TGTGCCAGTAGCCCCGGAGGGGGCCACCGCACAGATACGCAGTATTTT CASSPGGGHRTDTQYF
TRBJ2-1 TRBV30 15 - - TGTGCCTGGAGGGGATACATAACGCATACCAATGAGCAGTTCTTC CAWRGYITHTNEQFF
TRBJ2-7 TRBV7-8 14 - - TGTGCCAGCAGCAGAAGCAGGGGAATCTACGAGCAGTACTTC CASSRSRGIYEQYF
TRBJ1-1 TRBV7-2 14 once - TGTGCCAGCAGCTTAGGAGGCACGAACACTGAAGCTTTCTTT CASSLGGTNTEAFF
TRBJ2-7 TRBV2 13 - - TGTGCCAGCAGGAACCCACCGGTCGACGAGCAGTACTTC CASRNPPVDEQYF
TRBJ2-7 TRBV29-1 15 - - TGCAGCGTCGGGTCGCCAAACCAATCGCCCTACGAGCAGTACTTC CSVGSPNQSPYEQYF
TRBJ1-1 TRBV29-1 11 - - TGCAGCGTAAGGGTGAACACTGAAGCTTTCTTT CSVRVNTEAFF
TRBJ2-7 TRBV9 16 once TRBD2 TGTGCCAGCAGCCCTCGTACGCCACTAGCGGGCTACGAGCAGTACTTC CASSPRTPLAGYEQYF
TRBJ2-3 TRBV5-1 12 - - TGCGCCAGCAGCCCCAACCAGGATACGCAGTATTTT CASSPNQDTQYF
TRBJ2-5 TRBV7-3 13 - TRBD2 TGTGCCAGCAGCTTAAGGGGGGGAGAGACCCAGTACTTC CASSLRGGETQYF
TRBJ1-5 TRBV6-1 17 - - TGTGCCAGCAGTGCCACCTCGGGGGGTTTTGGCAATCAGCCCCAGCATTTT CASSATSGGFGNQPQHF
TRBJ2-5 TRBV7-8 13 - - TGTGCCAGCAGCTCCGCGGAGGGTGGGACCCAGTACTTC CASSSAEGGTQYF
TRBJ2-1 TRBV7-9 15 - - TGTGCCAGCAGTACCGGGACTCTCTCCTACAATGAGCAGTTCTTC CASSTGTLSYNEQFF
TRBJ2-5 TRBV2 14 - - TGTGCCAGCAGTGAAAGGCTGATCCAGGAGACCCAGTACTTC CASSERLIQETQYF
TRBJ2-7 TRBV5-1 17 - - TGCGCCAGCAGCTTGCCTGTGGGGGAAAGGGCTACCTACGAGCAGTACTTC CASSLPVGERATYEQYF
TRBJ2-1 TRBV6-5 12 - TRBD2 TGTGCCAGTAGCGGGAGGTTGGATGAGCAGTTCTTC CASSGRLDEQFF
TRBJ2-7 TRBV28 15 - TRBD2 TGTGCCAGCATGAACGGGGCGGGAGTTTGGTACGAGCAGTACTTC CASMNGAGVWYEQYF
TRBJ2-5 TRBV28 12 - TRBD1 TGTGCCAGCAGGCCGACAGGGGGGACCCAGTACTTC CASRPTGGTQYF
TRBJ2-3 TRBV5-4 16 - - TGTGCCAGCAGCCCCGGGGTAGCGGCTAGCACAGATACGCAGTATTTT CASSPGVAASTDTQYF
TRBJ2-5 TRBV28 16 - TRBD1 TGTGCCAGCAGCGAACACAGGGGCGCAGGGCAAGAGACCCAGTACTTC CASSEHRGAGQETQYF
TRBJ2-1 TRBV10-2 16 - - TGCGCCAGCAGTGGGAATAAGCGGAGCTCCTACAATGAGCAGTTCTTC CASSGNKRSSYNEQFF
TRBJ1-2 TRBV6-4 21 - TRBD1 TGTGCCAGCAGTGACTCTTTGGACAGGGGCACCGACTCGTGGAGGGTCTATGGCTACACCTTC CASSDSLDRGTDSWRVYGYTF
TRBJ2-7 TRBV28 14 - - TGTGCCAGCAGCCCTATCGGTACCAACTACGAGCAGTACTTC CASSPIGTNYEQYF
TRBJ1-1 TRBV9 13 once - TGTGCCAGCAGCTCCCGAATACAGGGAGAAGCTTTCTTT CASSSRIQGEAFF
TRBJ1-5 TRBV11-2 13 - TRBD1 TGTGCCAGCAGCAGACAGGGCTTTGAGCCCCAGCATTTT CASSRQGFEPQHF
TRBJ2-5 TRBV30 14 - TRBD2 TGTGCCTGGAGTCCAGCGGGAGGGACCGAGACCCAGTACTTC CAWSPAGGTETQYF
TRBJ2-5 TRBV7-9 12 - - TGTGCCAGCAGCCCCCCCTCGGAGACCCAGTACTTC CASSPPSETQYF
TRBJ2-1 TRBV6-5 15 - - TGTGCCAGCAGTTACTTGCCCGTTGAAGGGAATGAGCAGTTCTTC CASSYLPVEGNEQFF
TRBJ2-2 TRBV19 14 - TRBD2 TGTGCCAGTATGTGGGACTATTCAACCGGGGAGCTGTTTTTT CASMWDYSTGELFF
TRBJ1-2 TRBV18 16 once - TGTGCCAGCTCACCTAGGACAGTGCAAGGGGACTATGGCTACACCTTC CASSPRTVQGDYGYTF
TRBJ2-7 TRBV27 14 once - TGTGCCAGCAGTTTACCAGGATTACCCTACGAGCAGTACTTC CASSLPGLPYEQYF
TRBJ1-3 TRBV5-5 14 - - TGTGCCAGCAGCCGCGCCCCTTCTGGAAACACCATATATTTT CASSRAPSGNTIYF
TRBJ2-7 TRBV7-2 16 - - TGTGCCAGCAGCTTAGAGAGCGGGTATAGCTCCTACGAGCAGTACTTC CASSLESGYSSYEQYF
TRBJ2-5 TRBV2 14 - TRBD1 TGTGCCAGCAGTGGGGACAGAACCCAAGAGACCCAGTACTTC CASSGDRTQETQYF
TRBJ2-1 TRBV18 13 - TRBD2 TGTGCCAGCTCACCGGGGAGGGCGAATGAGCAGTTCTTC CASSPGRANEQFF
TRBJ2-7 TRBV5-1 12 - - TGCGCCAGCAGGTCGGACAGGTCGGGGGAGTACTTC CASRSDRSGEYF